Described below is a single T cell receptor beta chain sequence and its context. The germline V and J ends were trimmed by 2 bases and 4 bases, with 12 bases remaining between them. Per germline, CDR1 MDHEN and CDR2 SYDVKM. This CDR3 is built from 14 residues. The source of the sample is a study of OX40 agonist ivuxolimab in advanced cancers. Clones were sequenced by immunoSEQ multiplex PCR, and TCRdb holds only the in-frame ones, with some missing. The table records about 70,000 clones, about 91% of them present only once. The source material was CD4+ or CD8+ T cells sorted from blood, sampled in a trial of the OX40 agonist ivuxolimab. V gene TRBV28 combines with J gene TRBJ2-7; possibly TRBD1 for D (6 bases). This TCR was recovered from an adult with an advanced solid tumor such as melanoma, head and neck, liver or kidney cancer. CDR3 nucleotide sequence: TGTGCCAGCAGTTTAATCGGGACACCATACGAGCAGTACTTC. This codes for CASSLIGTPYEQYF.